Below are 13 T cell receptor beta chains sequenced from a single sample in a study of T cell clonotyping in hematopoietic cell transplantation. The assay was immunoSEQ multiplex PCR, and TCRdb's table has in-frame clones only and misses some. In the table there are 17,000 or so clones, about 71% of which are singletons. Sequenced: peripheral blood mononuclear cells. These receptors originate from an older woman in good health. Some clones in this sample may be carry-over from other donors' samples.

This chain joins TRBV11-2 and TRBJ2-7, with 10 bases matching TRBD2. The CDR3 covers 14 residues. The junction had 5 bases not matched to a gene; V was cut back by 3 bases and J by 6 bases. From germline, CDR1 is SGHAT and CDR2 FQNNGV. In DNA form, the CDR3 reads TGTGCCAGCAGCTTCAGCGGGAGGGCCGGCGAGCAGTACTTC. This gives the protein CASSFSGRAGEQYF.

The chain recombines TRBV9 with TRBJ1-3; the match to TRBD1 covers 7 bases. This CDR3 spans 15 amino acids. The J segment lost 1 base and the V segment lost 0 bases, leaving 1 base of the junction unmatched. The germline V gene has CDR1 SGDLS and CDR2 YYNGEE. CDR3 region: CASSVETGSGNTIYF. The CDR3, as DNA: TGTGCCAGCAGCGTAGAGACAGGGTCTGGAAACACCATATATTTT. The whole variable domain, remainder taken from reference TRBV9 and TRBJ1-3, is DSGVTQTPKHLITATGQRVTLRCSPRSGDLSVYWYQQSLDQGLQFLIQYYNGEERAKGNILERFSAQQFPDLHSELNLSSLELGDSALYFCASSVETGSGNTIYFGEGSWLTVV.

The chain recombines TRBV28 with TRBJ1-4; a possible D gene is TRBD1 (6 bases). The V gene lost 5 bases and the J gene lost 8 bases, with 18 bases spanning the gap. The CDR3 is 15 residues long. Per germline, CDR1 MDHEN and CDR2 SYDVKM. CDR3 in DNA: TGTGCCAGCAGTAACGGGGGAGGGGGGGAAGAAAAACTGTTTTTT. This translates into CASSNGGGGEEKLFF.

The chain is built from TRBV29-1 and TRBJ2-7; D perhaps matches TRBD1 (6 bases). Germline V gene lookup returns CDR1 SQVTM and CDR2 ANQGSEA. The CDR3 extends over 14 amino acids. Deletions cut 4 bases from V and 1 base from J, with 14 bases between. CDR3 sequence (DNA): TGCAGCGTTGGAGATCCAGGGGTGTCCTACGAGCAGTACTTC. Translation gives CSVGDPGVSYEQYF.

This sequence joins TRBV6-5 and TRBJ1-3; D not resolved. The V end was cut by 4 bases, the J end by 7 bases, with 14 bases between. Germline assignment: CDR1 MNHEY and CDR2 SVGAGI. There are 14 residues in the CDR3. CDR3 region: CASSSPRSRNTIYF. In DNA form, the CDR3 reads TGTGCCAGCAGTTCGCCTCGGAGTAGGAACACCATATATTTT.

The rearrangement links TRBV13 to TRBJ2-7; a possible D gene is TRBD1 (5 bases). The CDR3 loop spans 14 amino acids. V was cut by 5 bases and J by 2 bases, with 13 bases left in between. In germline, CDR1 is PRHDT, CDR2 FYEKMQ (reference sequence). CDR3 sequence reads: CASSPRTTAYEQYF. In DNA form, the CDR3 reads TGTGCCAGCAGCCCCCGGACAACCGCCTACGAGCAGTACTTC.

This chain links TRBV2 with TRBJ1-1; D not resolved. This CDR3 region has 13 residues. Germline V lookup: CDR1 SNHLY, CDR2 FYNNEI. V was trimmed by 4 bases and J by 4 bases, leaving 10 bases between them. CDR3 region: CASSVVGGTEAFF. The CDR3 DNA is TGTGCCAGCAGTGTTGTGGGAGGCACTGAAGCTTTCTTT.

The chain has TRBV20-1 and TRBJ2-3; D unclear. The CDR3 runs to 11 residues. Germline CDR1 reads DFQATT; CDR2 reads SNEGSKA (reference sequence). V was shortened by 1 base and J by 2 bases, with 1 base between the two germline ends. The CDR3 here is CSARATDTQYF. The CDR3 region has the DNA TGCAGTGCTAGAGCCACAGATACGCAGTATTTT.

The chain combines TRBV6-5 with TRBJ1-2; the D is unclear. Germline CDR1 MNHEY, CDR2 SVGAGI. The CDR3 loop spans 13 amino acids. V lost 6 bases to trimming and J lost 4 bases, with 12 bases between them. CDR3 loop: CASRGKGPYGYTF. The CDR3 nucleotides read TGTGCCAGCAGGGGAAAGGGCCCCTATGGCTACACCTTC.

CDR3 loop: CASSFLRWPRDTQYF. The CDR3 DNA follows: TGTGCCAGCAGCTTTCTCCGTTGGCCAAGAGATACGCAGTATTTT. This chain joins TRBV7-6 and TRBJ2-3; D remains unclear. Germline CDR1 reads SGHVS; CDR2 reads FNYEAQ. The CDR3 has 15 amino acids. V lost 3 bases and J lost 5, with 15 bases in between. The entire variable domain, with the rest obtained from reference TRBV7-6 and TRBJ2-3, is as follows: GAGVSQSPRYKVTKRGQDVALRCDPISGHVSLYWYRQALGQGPEFLTYFNYEAQQDKSGLPNDRFSAERPEGSISTLTIQRTEQRDSAMYRCASSFLRWPRDTQYFGPGTRLTVL.

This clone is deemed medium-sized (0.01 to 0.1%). The CDR3 nucleotides are TGTGCCAGTAGTATAGATTTCCAGGGGGCGCAGTACTTC. Translated, it gives CASSIDFQGAQYF. The rearrangement joins TRBV19 to TRBJ2-7, with TRBD1 matching over 8 bases. Germline-derived CDR1 and CDR2 are LNHDA and SQIVND (reference sequence). V lost 0 bases to trimming and J lost 9 bases; unmatched junction nucleotides: 4. This CDR3 is built from 13 residues.

CDR3 nucleotides: TGTGCCAGCAGCTACGACAGGGGACCCTACGAGCAGTACTTC. Residues: CASSYDRGPYEQYF. The genes are TRBV11-2 and TRBJ2-7; 8 positions agree with TRBD1. The V gene end was trimmed by 4 bases and the J gene end by 2 bases; junction bases not matched to a gene: 4. There are 14 residues in the CDR3. Germline V gene sequence: CDR1 SGHAT, CDR2 FQNNGV.

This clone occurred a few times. In DNA, the CDR3 is TGTGCCAGCAGCTTGGAGGGGGGCTCCACCGGGGAGCTGTTTTTT. This codes for CASSLEGGSTGELFF. This chain joins TRBV5-6 and TRBJ2-2, with D perhaps matching TRBD1 or TRBD2 (6 bases each). The CDR3 spans 15 residues. Looked up from germline, CDR1 is SGHDT and CDR2 is YYEEEE. The V end lost 0 bases, the J end lost 4 bases, and 10 bases lay between the germline ends. Using reference TRBV5-6 and TRBJ2-2 for the parts outside the CDR3, the full variable domain is DAGVTQSPTHLIKTRGQQVTLRCSPKSGHDTVSWYQQALGQGPQFIFQYYEEEERQRGNFPDRFSGHQFPNYSSELNVNALLLGDSALYLCASSLEGGSTGELFFGEGSRLTVL.